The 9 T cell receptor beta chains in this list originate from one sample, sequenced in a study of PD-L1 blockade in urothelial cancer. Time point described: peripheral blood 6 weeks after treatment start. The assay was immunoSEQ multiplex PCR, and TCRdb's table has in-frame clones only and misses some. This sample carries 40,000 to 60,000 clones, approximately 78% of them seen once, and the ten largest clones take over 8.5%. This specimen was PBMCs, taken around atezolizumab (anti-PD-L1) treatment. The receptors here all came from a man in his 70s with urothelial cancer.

CDR3 DNA: TGTGCCAGCATTAGACAGGGGGCGGGCTCGGATACGCAGTATTTT. It codes for CASIRQGAGSDTQYF. This rearrangement joins TRBV6-6 to TRBJ2-3, with 10 bases that match TRBD1. Trimming cost V 7 bases and J 6 bases; bases outside gene matches: 10. CDR1 MNHNY and CDR2 SVGAGI come from the germline V gene (reference sequence). The CDR3 totals 15 residues.

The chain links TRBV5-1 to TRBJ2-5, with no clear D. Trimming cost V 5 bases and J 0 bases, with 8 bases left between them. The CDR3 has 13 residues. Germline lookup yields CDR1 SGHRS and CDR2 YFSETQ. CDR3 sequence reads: CASRLTYQETQYF. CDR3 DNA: TGCGCCAGCAGACTAACGTACCAAGAGACCCAGTACTTC.

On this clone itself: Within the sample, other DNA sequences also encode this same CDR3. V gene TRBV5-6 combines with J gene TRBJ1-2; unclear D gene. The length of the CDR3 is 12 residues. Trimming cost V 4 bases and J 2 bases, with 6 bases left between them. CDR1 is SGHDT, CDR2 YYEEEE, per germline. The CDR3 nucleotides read TGTGCCAGCAGCCCCGGGAACTATGGCTACACCTTC. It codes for CASSPGNYGYTF.

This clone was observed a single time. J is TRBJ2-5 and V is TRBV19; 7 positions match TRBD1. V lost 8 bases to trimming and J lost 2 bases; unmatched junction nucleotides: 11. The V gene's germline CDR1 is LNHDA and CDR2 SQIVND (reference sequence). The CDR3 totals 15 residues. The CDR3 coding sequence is TGTGCCAGTGCTGAGGAGACAGGGTCACAAGAGACCCAGTACTTC. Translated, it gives CASAEETGSQETQYF.

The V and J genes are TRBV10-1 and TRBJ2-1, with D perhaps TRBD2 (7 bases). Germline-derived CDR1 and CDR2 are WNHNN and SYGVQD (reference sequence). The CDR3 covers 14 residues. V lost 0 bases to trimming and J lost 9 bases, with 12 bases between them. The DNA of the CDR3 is TGCGCCAGCAGTGAGTCGGCGGGGGCGCCTGAGCAGTTCTTC. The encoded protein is CASSESAGAPEQFF.

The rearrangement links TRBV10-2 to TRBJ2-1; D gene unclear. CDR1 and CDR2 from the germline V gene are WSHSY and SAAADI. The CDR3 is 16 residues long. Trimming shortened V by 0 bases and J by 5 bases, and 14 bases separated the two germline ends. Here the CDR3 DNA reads TGCGCCAGCAGTGAGTCATACGGCGGCCGCAACAATGAGCAGTTCTTC. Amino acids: CASSESYGGRNNEQFF.

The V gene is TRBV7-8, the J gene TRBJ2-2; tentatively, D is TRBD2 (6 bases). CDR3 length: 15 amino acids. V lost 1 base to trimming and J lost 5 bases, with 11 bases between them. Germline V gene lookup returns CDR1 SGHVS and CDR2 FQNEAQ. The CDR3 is CASSLEGGRTGELFF. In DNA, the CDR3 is TGTGCCAGCAGCTTAGAGGGAGGTCGAACCGGGGAGCTGTTTTTT.

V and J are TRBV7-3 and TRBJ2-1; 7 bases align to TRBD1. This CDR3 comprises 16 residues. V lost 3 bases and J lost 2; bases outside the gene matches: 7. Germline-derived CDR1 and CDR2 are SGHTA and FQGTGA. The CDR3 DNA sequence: TGTGCCAGCAGCTTCGGTTTAGGGGGCCCCTACAATGAGCAGTTCTTC. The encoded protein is CASSFGLGGPYNEQFF.

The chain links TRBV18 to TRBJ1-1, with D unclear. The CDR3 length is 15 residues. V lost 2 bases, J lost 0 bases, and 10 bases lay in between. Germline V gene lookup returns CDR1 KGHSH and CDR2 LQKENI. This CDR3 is CASSPGGSMNTEAFF. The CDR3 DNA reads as TGTGCCAGCTCACCAGGCGGCAGCATGAACACTGAAGCTTTCTTT. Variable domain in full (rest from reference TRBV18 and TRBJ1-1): NAGVMQNPRHLVRRRGQEARLRCSPMKGHSHVYWYRQLPEEGLKFMVYLQKENIIDESGMPKERFSAEFPKEGPSILRIQQVVRGDSAAYFCASSPGGSMNTEAFFGQGTRLTVV.